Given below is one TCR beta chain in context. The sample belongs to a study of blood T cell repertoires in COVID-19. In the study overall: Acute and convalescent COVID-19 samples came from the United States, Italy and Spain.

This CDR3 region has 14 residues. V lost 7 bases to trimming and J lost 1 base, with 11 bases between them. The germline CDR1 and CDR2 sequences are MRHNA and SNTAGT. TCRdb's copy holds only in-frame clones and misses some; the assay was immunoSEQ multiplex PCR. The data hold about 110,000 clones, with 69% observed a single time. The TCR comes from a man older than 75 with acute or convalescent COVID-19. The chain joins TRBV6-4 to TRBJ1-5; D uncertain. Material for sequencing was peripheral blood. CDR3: CASNPPASNQPQHF. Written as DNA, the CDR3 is TGTGCCAGCAACCCTCCTGCGAGCAATCAGCCCCAGCATTTT.